This T cell receptor beta chain stems from a study of cytomegalovirus exposure and HLA in healthy donors. Remarks on this clone: Antigen unknown.

The donors were part of the approximately 120-subject validation cohort, which stood apart from the roughly 700-subject first cohort. The assay was immunoSEQ multiplex PCR, and TCRdb's table has in-frame clones only and misses some. Seen here are about 160,000 clones, about 95% observed once, and the top ten hold around 0.9%. Notes on the study in general: There were a few CMV-associated chains whose specificity for CMV antigens was confirmed in vitro.

The sample was PBMCs. The TCR comes from a woman in her late teens or twenties in good health and CMV-seronegative.

The CDR3 is CSVMGQALNTEAFF. The CDR3 region has the DNA TGCAGCGTGATGGGACAGGCGCTGAACACTGAAGCTTTCTTT. V usage is TRBV29-1 and J usage is TRBJ1-1; TRBD1 matches 8 bases. Trimming at V came to 6 bases and at J to 0 bases, leaving 6 bases not matched to a gene. In germline, CDR1 is SQVTM, CDR2 ANQGSEA. This CDR3 region has 14 residues.